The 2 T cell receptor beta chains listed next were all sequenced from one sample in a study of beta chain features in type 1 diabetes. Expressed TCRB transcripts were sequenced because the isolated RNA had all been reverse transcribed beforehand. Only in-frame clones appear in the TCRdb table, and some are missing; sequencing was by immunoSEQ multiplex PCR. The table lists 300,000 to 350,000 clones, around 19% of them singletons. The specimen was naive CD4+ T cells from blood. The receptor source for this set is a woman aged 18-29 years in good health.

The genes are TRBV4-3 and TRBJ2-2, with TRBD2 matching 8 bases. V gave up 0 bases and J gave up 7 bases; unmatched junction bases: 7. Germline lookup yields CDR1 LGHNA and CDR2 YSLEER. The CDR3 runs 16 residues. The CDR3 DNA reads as TGCGCCAGCAGCCAAGATGGCCAGCGGGGGAGCGGGGAGCTGTTTTTT. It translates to CASSQDGQRGSGELFF.

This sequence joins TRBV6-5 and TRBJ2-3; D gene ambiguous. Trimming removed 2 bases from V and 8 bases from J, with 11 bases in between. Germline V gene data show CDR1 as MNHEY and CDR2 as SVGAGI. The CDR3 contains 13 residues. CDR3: CASSYVRASTQYF. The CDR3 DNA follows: TGTGCCAGCAGTTACGTTCGCGCTTCTACGCAGTATTTT.